This TCR beta chain was found in a study of blood T cell repertoires in COVID-19. Study details: There were acute and convalescent COVID-19 samples, and they came from the United States, Italy and Spain. The cDNA or gDNA used as material had been derived from T cells, B-cell-depleted T cells, or PBMCs.

Profiling relied on immunoSEQ multiplex PCR, and the TCRdb table lists in-frame clones only, not all of them. Here the sample spans 100,000 to 150,000 clones, roughly 80% being singletons. The material sequenced was peripheral blood. This sequence was found in a man aged 70-80 years with acute or convalescent COVID-19.

This CDR3 reads CASSSDLRGRNTEAFF. The CDR3 DNA reads as TGCGCCAGCAGCTCTGATCTACGAGGAAGGAACACTGAAGCTTTCTTT. This rearrangement joins TRBV4-1 to TRBJ1-1, with D unclear. Germline V gives CDR1 MGHRA, CDR2 YSYEKL. V was clipped by 5 bases and J by 1 base, with 17 bases between them. The CDR3 contains 16 residues.